Below are 7 T cell receptor beta chains sequenced from a single sample in a study of identical twins. TCRdb reprocessed the 5' RACE reads with MiXCR, giving one entry per CDR3 protein. The table lists roughly 220,000 distinct CDR3 sequences, about 6.7% of them singletons. The same sample was also studied in work on T cells expressing NK-cell markers.

The source material was CD8+ T cells sorted from blood. The receptor set was obtained from a woman aged 18 to 35 in good health.

In this sample, this clonotype turned up a few times. The chain employs TRBV20-1 and TRBJ1-1, with D unresolved. The CDR3 is 11 residues long. The germline gives CDR1 DFQATT, CDR2 SNEGSKA (reference sequence). Trimming cost V 3 bases and J 4 bases, with 6 bases left between them. In nucleotides, the CDR3 is TGCAGTGCTAGCCTGACCACTGAAGCTTTCTTT. It specifies CSASLTTEAFF.

This rearrangement joins TRBV7-9 to TRBJ1-2; the D is unclear. The CDR3 has 14 amino acids. The germline V and J ends were trimmed by 0 bases and 5 bases, with 10 bases remaining between them. The germline CDR1 and CDR2 sequences are SEHNR and FQNEAQ (reference sequence). CDR3 nucleotides: TGTGCCAGCAGCTTAGCCAGGAGTGGGTATGGCTACACCTTC. Encoded protein: CASSLARSGYGYTF.

The J gene is TRBJ1-1, the V gene TRBV5-4; TRBD1 matches at 8 bases. Germline V lookup: CDR1 SGHNT, CDR2 YYREEE (reference sequence). The CDR3 has 14 residues. V trimming: 4 bases; J trimming: 4 bases; junction bases outside the gene matches: 6. Here the CDR3 reads CASSDTGGGTEAFF. The CDR3, as DNA: TGTGCCAGCAGCGATACAGGGGGAGGCACTGAAGCTTTCTTT. The whole variable domain, remainder taken from reference TRBV5-4 and TRBJ1-1, is ETGVTQSPTHLIKTRGQQVTLRCSSQSGHNTVSWYQQALGQGPQFIFQYYREEENGRGNFPPRFSGLQFPNYSSELNVNALELDDSALYLCASSDTGGGTEAFFGQGTRLTVV.

At least ten counts were recorded for this clonotype. This rearrangement joins TRBV4-1 to TRBJ2-1; unclear D gene. In germline, CDR1 is MGHRA, CDR2 YSYEKL. CDR3 length: 14 residues. The germline V and J ends were trimmed by 1 base and 6 bases, with 10 bases remaining between them. The CDR3 DNA reads TGCGCCAGCAGCCAAGCTCGGTTTTCCAATGAGCAGTTCTTC. Residues: CASSQARFSNEQFF.

The rearrangement joins TRBV2 to TRBJ2-3; 9 bases fit TRBD2. Germline CDR1 is SNHLY and CDR2 is FYNNEI. Trimming at V came to 1 base and at J to 0 bases, leaving 11 bases not matched to a gene. The CDR3 loop spans 19 amino acids. The CDR3 sequence: CASSEEGLAGPPSTDTQYF. CDR3 DNA: TGTGCCAGCAGTGAAGAGGGCCTAGCGGGGCCCCCTAGCACAGATACGCAGTATTTT.

There are many counts of this clonotype. V gene TRBV12-3 or TRBV12-4 combines with J gene TRBJ2-7; D gene uncertain. This CDR3 spans 13 amino acids. V lost 3 bases to trimming and J lost 5 bases, with 11 bases between them. CDR3: CASSFGLGDEQYF. As DNA, the CDR3 is TGTGCCAGCAGTTTTGGGTTAGGAGACGAGCAGTACTTC.

In this sample, this clonotype turned up many times. CDR3 DNA sequence: TGTGCCAGCAGTGAGGGGCAAATCCAAGCTTTCTTT. Its protein is CASSEGQIQAFF. The chain couples TRBV25-1 to TRBJ1-1; possibly TRBD1 for D (5 bases). CDR3 length: 12 residues. V was trimmed by 3 bases and J by 9 bases, leaving 11 bases between them. Germline CDR1 reads MGHDK; CDR2 reads SYGVNS.